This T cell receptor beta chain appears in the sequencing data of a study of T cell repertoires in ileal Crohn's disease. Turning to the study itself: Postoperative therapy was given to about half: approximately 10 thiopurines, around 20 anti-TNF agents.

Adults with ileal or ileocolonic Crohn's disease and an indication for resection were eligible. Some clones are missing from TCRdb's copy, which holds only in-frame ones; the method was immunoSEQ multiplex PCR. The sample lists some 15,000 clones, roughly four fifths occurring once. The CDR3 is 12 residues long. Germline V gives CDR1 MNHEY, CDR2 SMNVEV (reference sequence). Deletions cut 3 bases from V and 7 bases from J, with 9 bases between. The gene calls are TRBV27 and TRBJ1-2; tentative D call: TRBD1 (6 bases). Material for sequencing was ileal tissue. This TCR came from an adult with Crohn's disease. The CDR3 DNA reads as TGTGCCAGCAGTTTTTCAGGGGTTGGCTACACCTTC. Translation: CASSFSGVGYTF.